This TCR beta chain is drawn from a study of T cells in Graves' hyperthyroidism and ophthalmopathy. Study conclusions and caveats: A median approximately 6.8 months before onset, the model predicted ophthalmopathy. Blood samples included most of the expanded thyroid clonotypes exceeding 0.001.

A note on this clonotype: Antigen unknown.

Looked up from germline, CDR1 is SGDLS and CDR2 is YYNGEE. The CDR3 is 12 residues long. V dropped 4 bases and J dropped 7 bases, with 11 bases sitting between them. PBMCs were sourced from roughly 9.7 ml fresh peripheral blood. Amplified TCR beta CDR3 regions derived from RNA transcripts. HTBI primers were the set used in a first-round RT-PCR of the TCR CDR3. TCRdb reprocessed the multiplex PCR reads with MiXCR, giving one entry per CDR3 protein. The profile covers around 800,000 distinct CDR3 sequences, with 38% appearing a single time and 8.9% taken by the ten largest. This clonotype originated in a man between 18 and 35 years old with Graves' hyperthyroidism. This rearrangement joins TRBV9 to TRBJ1-2; tentatively, D is TRBD1 (6 bases). The source material was blood. The CDR3 DNA reads as TGTGCCAGCAGCTCAAGGACAGCTGGCTACACCTTC. Translating gives CASSSRTAGYTF.